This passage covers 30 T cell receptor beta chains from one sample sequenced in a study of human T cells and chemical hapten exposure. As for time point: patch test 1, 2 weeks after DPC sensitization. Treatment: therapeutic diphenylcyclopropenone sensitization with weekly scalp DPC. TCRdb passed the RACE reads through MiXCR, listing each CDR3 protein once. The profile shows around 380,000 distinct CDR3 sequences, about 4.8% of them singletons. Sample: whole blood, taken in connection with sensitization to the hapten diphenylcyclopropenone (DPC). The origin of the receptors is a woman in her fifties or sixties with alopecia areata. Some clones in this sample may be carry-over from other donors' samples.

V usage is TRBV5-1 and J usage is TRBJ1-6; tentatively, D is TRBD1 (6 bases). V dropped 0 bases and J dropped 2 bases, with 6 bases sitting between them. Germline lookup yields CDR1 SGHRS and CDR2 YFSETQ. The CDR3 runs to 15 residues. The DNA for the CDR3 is TGCGCCAGCAGCTTGGAGGGGGCCTATAATTCACCCCTCCACTTT. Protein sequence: CASSLEGAYNSPLHF.

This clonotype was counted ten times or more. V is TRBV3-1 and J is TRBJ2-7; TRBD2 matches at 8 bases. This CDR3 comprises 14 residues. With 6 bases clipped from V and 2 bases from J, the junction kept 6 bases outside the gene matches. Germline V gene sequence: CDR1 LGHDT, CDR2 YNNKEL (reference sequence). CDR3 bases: TGTGCCAGCAGGCCGGGACTAGGGCCCTACGAGCAGTACTTC. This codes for CASRPGLGPYEQYF.

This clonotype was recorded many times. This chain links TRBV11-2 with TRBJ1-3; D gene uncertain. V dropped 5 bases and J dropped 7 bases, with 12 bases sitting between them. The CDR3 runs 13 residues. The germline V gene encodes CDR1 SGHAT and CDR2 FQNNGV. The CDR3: CASSHPNSNTIYF. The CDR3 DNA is TGTGCCAGCAGCCACCCCAATAGTAACACCATATATTTT.

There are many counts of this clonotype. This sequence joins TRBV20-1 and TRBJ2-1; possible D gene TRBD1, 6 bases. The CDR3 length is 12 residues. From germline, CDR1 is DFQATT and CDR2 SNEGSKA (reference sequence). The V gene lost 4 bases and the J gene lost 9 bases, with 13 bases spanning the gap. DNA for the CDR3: TGCAGTGCTAACAGGGAAGTGGCTGAGCAGTTCTTC. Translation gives CSANREVAEQFF.

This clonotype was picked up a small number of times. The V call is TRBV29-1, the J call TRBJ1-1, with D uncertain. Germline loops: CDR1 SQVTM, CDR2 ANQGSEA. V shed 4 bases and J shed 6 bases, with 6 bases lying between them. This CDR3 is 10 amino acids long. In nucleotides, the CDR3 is TGCAGCGTTGGTGGGGCTGAAGCTTTCTTT. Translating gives CSVGGAEAFF.

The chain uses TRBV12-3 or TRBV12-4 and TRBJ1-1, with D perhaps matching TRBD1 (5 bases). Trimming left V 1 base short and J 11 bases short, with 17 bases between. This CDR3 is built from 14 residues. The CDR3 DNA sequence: TGTGCCAGCAGTTTAGGGACACCAAGTTCGTGGGCTTTCTTT. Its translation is CASSLGTPSSWAFF.

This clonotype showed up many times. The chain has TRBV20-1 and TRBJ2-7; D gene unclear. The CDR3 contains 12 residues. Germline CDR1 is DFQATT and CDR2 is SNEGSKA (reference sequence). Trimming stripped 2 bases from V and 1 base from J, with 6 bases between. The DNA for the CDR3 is TGCAGTGCTAGATACAATTCCTACGAGCAGTACTTC. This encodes CSARYNSYEQYF.

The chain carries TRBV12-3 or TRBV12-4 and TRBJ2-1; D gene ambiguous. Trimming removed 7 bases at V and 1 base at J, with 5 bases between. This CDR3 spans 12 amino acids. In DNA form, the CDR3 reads TGTGCCAGCATTGGGTCCTACAATGAGCAGTTCTTC. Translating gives CASIGSYNEQFF.

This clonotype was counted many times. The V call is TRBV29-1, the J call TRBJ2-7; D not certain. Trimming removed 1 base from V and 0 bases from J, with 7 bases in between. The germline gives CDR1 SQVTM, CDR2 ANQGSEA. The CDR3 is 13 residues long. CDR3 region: CSVEGTNSYEQYF. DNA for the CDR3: TGCAGCGTTGAAGGCACCAACTCCTACGAGCAGTACTTC.

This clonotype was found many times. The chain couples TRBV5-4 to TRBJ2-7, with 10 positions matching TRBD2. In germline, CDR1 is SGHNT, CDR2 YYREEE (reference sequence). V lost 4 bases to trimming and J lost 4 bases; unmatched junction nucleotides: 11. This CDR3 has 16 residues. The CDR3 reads CASSLRGPAGGYEQYF. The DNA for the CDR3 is TGTGCCAGCAGCCTTCGAGGGCCAGCGGGGGGGTACGAGCAGTACTTC.

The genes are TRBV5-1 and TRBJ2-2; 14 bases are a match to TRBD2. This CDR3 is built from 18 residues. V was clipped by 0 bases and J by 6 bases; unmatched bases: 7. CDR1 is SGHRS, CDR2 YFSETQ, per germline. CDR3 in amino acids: CASSLAGTSGRRSGELFF. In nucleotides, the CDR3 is TGCGCCAGCAGCTTGGCGGGGACTAGCGGGAGACGGTCCGGGGAGCTGTTTTTT.

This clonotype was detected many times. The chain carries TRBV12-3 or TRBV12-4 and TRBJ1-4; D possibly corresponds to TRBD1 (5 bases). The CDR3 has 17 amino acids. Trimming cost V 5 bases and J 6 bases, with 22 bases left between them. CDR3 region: CASSPGQRGFGDEKLFF. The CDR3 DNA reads TGTGCCAGCAGTCCTGGACAAAGGGGATTTGGCGATGAAAAACTGTTTTTT.

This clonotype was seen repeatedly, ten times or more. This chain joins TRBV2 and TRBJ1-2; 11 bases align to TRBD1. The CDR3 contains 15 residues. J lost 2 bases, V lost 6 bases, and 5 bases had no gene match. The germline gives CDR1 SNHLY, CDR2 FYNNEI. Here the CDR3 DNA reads TGTGCCAGCAGGGCCGGACAGGGGGCGAACTATGGCTACACCTTC. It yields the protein CASRAGQGANYGYTF.

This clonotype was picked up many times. As DNA, the CDR3 is TGTGCCAGCGGGGACAAATTTGGCCTTGGAGGGAACATTCAGTACTTC. This gives the protein CASGDKFGLGGNIQYF. The chain recombines TRBV2 with TRBJ2-4; either TRBD1 or TRBD2 may supply D (6 bases each). The V end was cut by 8 bases, the J end by 7 bases, with 24 bases between. CDR3 length equals 16 residues. Germline CDR1 SNHLY, CDR2 FYNNEI.

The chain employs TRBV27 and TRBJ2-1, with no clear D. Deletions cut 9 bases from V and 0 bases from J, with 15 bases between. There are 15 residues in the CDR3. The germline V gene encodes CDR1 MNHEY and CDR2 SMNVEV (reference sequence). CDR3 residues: CASIGFFSSYNEQFF. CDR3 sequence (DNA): TGTGCCAGTATAGGGTTCTTCAGCTCCTACAATGAGCAGTTCTTC.

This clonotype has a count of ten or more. Here the CDR3 reads CASSLQGAGETQYF. CDR3 DNA: TGTGCCAGCAGTCTACAGGGGGCCGGAGAGACCCAGTACTTC. The rearrangement links TRBV2 to TRBJ2-5, with 9 bases matching TRBD1. V lost 5 bases to trimming and J lost 4 bases; unmatched junction nucleotides: 5. There are 14 residues in the CDR3. Germline V CDR1 and CDR2: SNHLY, FYNNEI.

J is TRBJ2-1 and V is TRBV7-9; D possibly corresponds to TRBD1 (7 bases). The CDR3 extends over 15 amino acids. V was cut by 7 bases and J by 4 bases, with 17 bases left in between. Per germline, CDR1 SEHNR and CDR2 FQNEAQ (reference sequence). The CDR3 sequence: CASTSQGGTYNEQFF. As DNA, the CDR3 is TGTGCCAGCACCTCCCAGGGGGGCACATACAATGAGCAGTTCTTC. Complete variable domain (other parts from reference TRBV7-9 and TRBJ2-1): DTGVSQNPRHKITKRGQNVTFRCDPISEHNRLYWYRQTLGQGPEFLTYFQNEAQLEKSRLLSDRFSAERPKGSFSTLEIQRTEQGDSAMYLCASTSQGGTYNEQFFGPGTRLTVL.

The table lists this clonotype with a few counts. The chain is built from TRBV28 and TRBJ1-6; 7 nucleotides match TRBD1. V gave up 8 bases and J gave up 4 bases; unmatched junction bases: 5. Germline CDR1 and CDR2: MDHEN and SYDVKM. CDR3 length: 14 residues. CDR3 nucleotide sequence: TGTGCCAGCGGGGACAGTGTGTATAATTCACCCCTCCACTTT. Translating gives CASGDSVYNSPLHF.

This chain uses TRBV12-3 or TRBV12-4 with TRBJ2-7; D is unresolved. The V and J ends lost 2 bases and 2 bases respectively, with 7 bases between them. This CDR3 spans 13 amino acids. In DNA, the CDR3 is TGTGCCAGCAGTTTAACAACACCCTACGAGCAGTACTTC. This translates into CASSLTTPYEQYF.

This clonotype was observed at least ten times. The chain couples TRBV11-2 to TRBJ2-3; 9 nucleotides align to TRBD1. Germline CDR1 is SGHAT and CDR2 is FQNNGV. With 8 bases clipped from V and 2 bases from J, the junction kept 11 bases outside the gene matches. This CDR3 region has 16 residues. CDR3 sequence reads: CASLMGDREFTDTQYF. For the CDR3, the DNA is TGTGCCAGCCTGATGGGGGACAGGGAATTCACAGATACGCAGTATTTT.

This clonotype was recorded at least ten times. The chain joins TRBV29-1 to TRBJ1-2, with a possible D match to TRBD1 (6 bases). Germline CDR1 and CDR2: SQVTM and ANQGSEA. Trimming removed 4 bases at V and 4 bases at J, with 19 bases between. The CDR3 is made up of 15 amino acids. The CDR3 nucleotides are TGCAGCGTTGTAGGGTCCAGGGGCTATCCCTATGGCTACACCTTC. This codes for CSVVGSRGYPYGYTF.

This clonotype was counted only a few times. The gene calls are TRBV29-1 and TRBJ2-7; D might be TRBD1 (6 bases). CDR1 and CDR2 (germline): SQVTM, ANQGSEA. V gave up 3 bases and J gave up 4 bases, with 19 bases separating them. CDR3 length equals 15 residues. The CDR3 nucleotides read TGCAGCGTTGATTTGGTACAGGGACAAGGGTACGAGCAGTACTTC. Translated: CSVDLVQGQGYEQYF.

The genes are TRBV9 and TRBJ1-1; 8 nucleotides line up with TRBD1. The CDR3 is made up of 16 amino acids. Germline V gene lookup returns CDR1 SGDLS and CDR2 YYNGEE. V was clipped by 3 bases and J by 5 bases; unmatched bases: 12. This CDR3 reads CASSGAGTGRLTEAFF. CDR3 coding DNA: TGTGCCAGCAGCGGTGCCGGGACAGGAAGATTAACTGAAGCTTTCTTT. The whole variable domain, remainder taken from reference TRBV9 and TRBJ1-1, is DSGVTQTPKHLITATGQRVTLRCSPRSGDLSVYWYQQSLDQGLQFLIQYYNGEERAKGNILERFSAQQFPDLHSELNLSSLELGDSALYFCASSGAGTGRLTEAFFGQGTRLTVV.

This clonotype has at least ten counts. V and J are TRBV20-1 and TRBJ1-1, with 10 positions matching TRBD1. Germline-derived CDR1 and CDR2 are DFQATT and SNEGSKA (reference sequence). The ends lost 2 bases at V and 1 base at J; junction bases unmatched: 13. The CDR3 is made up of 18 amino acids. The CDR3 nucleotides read TGCAGTGCTAGACCGCGCCTCGACAGGGGGCGAGGGAACACTGAAGCTTTCTTT. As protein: CSARPRLDRGRGNTEAFF.

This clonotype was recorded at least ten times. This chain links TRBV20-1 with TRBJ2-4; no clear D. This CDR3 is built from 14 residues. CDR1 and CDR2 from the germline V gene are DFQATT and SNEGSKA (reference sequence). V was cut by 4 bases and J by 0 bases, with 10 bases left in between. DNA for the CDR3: TGCAGTGCTACGGACGATCTAGCCAAAAACATTCAGTACTTC. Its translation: CSATDDLAKNIQYF.

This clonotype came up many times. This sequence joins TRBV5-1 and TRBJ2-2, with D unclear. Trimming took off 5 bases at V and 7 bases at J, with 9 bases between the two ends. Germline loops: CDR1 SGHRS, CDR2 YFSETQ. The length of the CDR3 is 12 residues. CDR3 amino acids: CASRDGRGELFF. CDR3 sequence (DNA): TGCGCCAGCAGGGACGGACGCGGGGAGCTGTTTTTT. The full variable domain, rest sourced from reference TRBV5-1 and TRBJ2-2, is KAGVTQTPRYLIKTRGQQVTLSCSPISGHRSVSWYQQTPGQGLQFLFEYFSETQRNKGNFPGRFSGRQFSNSRSEMNVSTLELGDSALYLCASRDGRGELFFGEGSRLTVL.

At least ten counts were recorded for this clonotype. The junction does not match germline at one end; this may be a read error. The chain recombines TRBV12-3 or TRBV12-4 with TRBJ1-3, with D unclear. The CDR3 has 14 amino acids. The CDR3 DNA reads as TGTGCCAGCAGGTTAGGGCCGGCCGGGGACACCATATATTTT. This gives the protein CASRLGPAGDTIYF.

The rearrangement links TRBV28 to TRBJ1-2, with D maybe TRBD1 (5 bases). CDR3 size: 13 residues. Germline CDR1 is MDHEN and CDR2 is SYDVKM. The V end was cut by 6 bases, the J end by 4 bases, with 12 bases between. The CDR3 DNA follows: TGTGCCAGCAGACCGGGACCCCCCTATGGCTACACCTTC. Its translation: CASRPGPPYGYTF.

CDR3 amino acids: CASSEATRTGNEKLFF. In DNA, the CDR3 is TGTGCCAGCAGTGAAGCGACCAGGACAGGAAATGAAAAACTGTTTTTT. The rearrangement joins TRBV2 to TRBJ1-4; 7 nucleotides line up with TRBD1. Germline CDR1 is SNHLY and CDR2 is FYNNEI. There are 16 residues in the CDR3. The V segment lost 0 bases and the J segment 5 bases; nucleotides outside the gene matches: 6.

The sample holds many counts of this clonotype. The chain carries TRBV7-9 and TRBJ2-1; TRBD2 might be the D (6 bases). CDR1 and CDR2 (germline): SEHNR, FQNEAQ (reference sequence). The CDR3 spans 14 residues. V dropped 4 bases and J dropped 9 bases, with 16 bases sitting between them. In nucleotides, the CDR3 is TGTGCCAGCAGCTCCCCGGCGGGACCGAGTGAGCAGTTCTTC. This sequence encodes CASSSPAGPSEQFF.